This T cell receptor (beta chain) originates from a study of tumor-infiltrating lymphocytes in oesophageal squamous cell carcinoma. The germline CDR1 and CDR2 sequences are MNHEY and SMNVEV (reference sequence). CDR3 size: 14 residues. Losses at the gene ends were 4 bases for V and 7 bases for J; bases not matched to a gene: 6. TCRdb redid the calling of the PCR reads with MiXCR, one entry per CDR3 protein. The sample includes about 12,000 distinct CDR3 sequences, approximately 50% of them seen just once. A few counts support this clonotype. This receptor was obtained from a male donor with esophageal squamous cell carcinoma. The genes are TRBV27 and TRBJ1-2, with 10 nucleotides matching TRBD1. The sample taken for sequencing was normal esophageal tissue next to the tumor. CDR3 coding DNA: TGTGCCAGCAGTTCCGGGACAGGGGCGGGTGGCTACACCTTC. Its protein is CASSSGTGAGGYTF.